The clone carrying this T cell receptor beta chain was seen a few times. The source of the sample is a study of T-cell reconstitution after alpha-beta-depleted transplantation in children. Unique molecular identifiers were built into the TCRbeta library. TCRdb called the PCR reads again in MiXCR, with one record for every CDR3 protein. The table shows 350,000 to 450,000 distinct CDR3 sequences, with just over 20% occurring only once. Germline values: CDR1 WSHSY, CDR2 SAAADI. The CDR3 contains 15 residues. Trimming removed 6 bases from V and 2 bases from J; junction bases left unmatched: 4. This chain connects TRBV10-2 to TRBJ2-3; 11 bases agree with TRBD2. The receptor was derived from a human donor who donated a stem cell graft to a child with acute myeloid leukemia. The sequencing here drew on PBMCs from the stem cell graft donor, taken from the stem cell graft. This CDR3 is CASRGTSGYTDTQYF. Written as DNA, the CDR3 is TGCGCCAGCAGAGGGACTAGCGGATACACAGATACGCAGTATTTT.